A single sample is the source of the 20 T cell receptor beta chains below, sequenced in a study of cytomegalovirus exposure and HLA in healthy donors. With 60 Vbeta and 13 Jbeta primers, the PCR was carried out. The protocol was immunoSEQ multiplex PCR, while the TCRdb copy is restricted to in-frame clones and leaves out a portion. The table includes approximately 150,000 clones, 68% detected once. Material: PBMCs. The receptors come from a woman between 18 and 29 years old in good health and CMV-seropositive.

This clone has just a few counts. The rearrangement joins TRBV6-5 to TRBJ1-1, with D possibly TRBD1 on 6 matching bases. Germline loops: CDR1 MNHEY, CDR2 SVGAGI. This CDR3 is 13 amino acids long. Deletions cut 5 bases from V and 0 bases from J, with 7 bases between. The DNA of the CDR3 is TGTGCCAGCAGTCGGACAGTGAACACTGAAGCTTTCTTT. As protein: CASSRTVNTEAFF.

The chain is built from TRBV19 and TRBJ2-7, with 9 bases that match TRBD2. The CDR3 is 15 residues long. The germline V gene has CDR1 LNHDA and CDR2 SQIVND (reference sequence). The V gene end was trimmed by 4 bases and the J gene end by 0 bases; junction bases not matched to a gene: 4. The CDR3 coding sequence is TGTGCCAGTAGTACCTCTAGCGGGAACTCCTACGAGCAGTACTTC. Residues: CASSTSSGNSYEQYF.

The chain uses TRBV7-3 and TRBJ2-7; D gene unclear. V lost 5 bases, J lost 3 bases, and 11 bases lay in between. Germline CDR1 reads SGHTA; CDR2 reads FQGTGA. The CDR3 spans 13 residues. The chain's CDR3 is CASSINPDYEQYF. DNA for the CDR3: TGTGCCAGCAGCATCAACCCAGACTACGAGCAGTACTTC.

The rearrangement links TRBV4-3 to TRBJ2-7, with TRBD2 matching 8 bases. Germline CDR1 LGHNA, CDR2 YSLEER. The V segment lost 0 bases and the J segment 0 bases; nucleotides outside the gene matches: 10. The CDR3 spans 18 residues. This CDR3 reads CASSQDLSAGVSSYEQYF. The CDR3 coding sequence is TGCGCCAGCAGCCAAGATTTATCAGCGGGGGTTAGCTCCTACGAGCAGTACTTC.

The chain couples TRBV28 to TRBJ1-1; no definite D call. The germline gives CDR1 MDHEN, CDR2 SYDVKM. V lost 2 bases and J lost 1, with 11 bases in between. The CDR3 runs 15 residues. Written as DNA, the CDR3 is TGTGCCAGCAGTTTAGATCCCGCGCAGAACACTGAAGCTTTCTTT. Its translation is CASSLDPAQNTEAFF. The whole variable domain, filled in from reference TRBV28 and TRBJ1-1, reads DVKVTQSSRYLVKRTGEKVFLECVQDMDHENMFWYRQDPGLGLRLIYFSYDVKMKEKGDIPEGYSVSREKKERFSLILESASTNQTSMYLCASSLDPAQNTEAFFGQGTRLTVV.

J is TRBJ1-2 and V is TRBV30; perhaps TRBD1 as D (6 bases). CDR1 GTSNPN and CDR2 SVGIG come from the germline V gene (reference sequence). The CDR3 contains 12 residues. Trimming took 4 bases from V and 6 from J, leaving 12 bases between them. In nucleotides, the CDR3 is TGTGCCTGGAAAATCACAGGGAATGGCTACACCTTC. Amino acid sequence: CAWKITGNGYTF.

V usage is TRBV4-1 and J usage is TRBJ2-2; 10 bases match TRBD1. Trimming removed 2 bases from V and 6 bases from J; junction bases left unmatched: 3. The CDR3 spans 15 residues. Germline lookup yields CDR1 MGHRA and CDR2 YSYEKL. CDR3 region: CASSQPTGGPGELFF. The DNA for the CDR3 is TGCGCCAGCAGCCAACCGACAGGGGGCCCCGGGGAGCTGTTTTTT.

The chain employs TRBV28 and TRBJ1-1, with D possibly TRBD1 on 5 matching bases. CDR3 size: 19 residues. The V end lost 6 bases, the J end lost 1 base, and 27 bases lay between the germline ends. Germline V gene sequence: CDR1 MDHEN, CDR2 SYDVKM. Here the CDR3 DNA reads TGTGCCAGCAGCTCGACCAAAATTTTCCAGGGTCCGTCGAACACTGAAGCTTTCTTT. It encodes CASSSTKIFQGPSNTEAFF.

The rearrangement links TRBV7-8 to TRBJ2-6; D possibly corresponds to TRBD1 (5 bases). Germline lookup yields CDR1 SGHVS and CDR2 FQNEAQ. The ends were cut back, 2 bases at V and 0 bases at J, with 14 bases in the middle. CDR3 length: 18 amino acids. The CDR3 DNA reads as TGTGCCAGCAGCTTATCTGGGGCTCCCAGCTCTGGGGCCAACGTCCTGACTTTC. Translating gives CASSLSGAPSSGANVLTF.

The V call is TRBV9, the J call TRBJ2-2; possible D gene TRBD1, 5 bases. The CDR3 length is 13 residues. V lost 4 bases to trimming and J lost 4 bases, with 8 bases between them. The V gene's germline CDR1 is SGDLS and CDR2 YYNGEE. CDR3 sequence (DNA): TGTGCCAGCAGCCCAAGGGGCACCGGGGAGCTGTTTTTT. Translated: CASSPRGTGELFF.

The chain carries TRBV6-1 and TRBJ2-1; 13 bases agree with TRBD2. CDR3 size: 15 residues. The germline CDR1 and CDR2 sequences are MNHNS and SASEGT. Trimming cost V 2 bases and J 7 bases; bases outside gene matches: 2. For the CDR3, the DNA is TGTGCCAGCAGTGAAAGGACTAGCGGGAGTAATGAGCAGTTCTTC. This encodes CASSERTSGSNEQFF.

The chain links TRBV28 to TRBJ2-7; maybe TRBD1 (5 bases). V lost 2 bases, J lost 0 bases, and 8 bases lay in between. Per the germline V gene, CDR1 is MDHEN and CDR2 is SYDVKM. The CDR3 totals 14 residues. The CDR3 is CASSLDSGSYEQYF. The CDR3 DNA reads TGTGCCAGCAGTTTAGACAGTGGCTCCTACGAGCAGTACTTC.

This clone was counted between two and nine times. This sequence joins TRBV27 and TRBJ2-5; D perhaps matches TRBD2 (5 bases). Matching the DNA end better, TRBJ2-7 makes the J call doubtful. The CDR3 extends over 14 amino acids. In germline, CDR1 is MNHEY, CDR2 SMNVEV (reference sequence). CDR3 sequence (DNA): TGTGCCAGCAGTTTAGGAGGAAGCTCCTACGAGCAGTACTTC. It yields the protein CASSLGGSSYEQYF.

The chain is built from TRBV27 and TRBJ2-1, with 9 nucleotides matching TRBD1. Germline V CDR1 and CDR2: MNHEY, SMNVEV (reference sequence). V trimming: 5 bases; J trimming: 7 bases; junction bases outside the gene matches: 12. This CDR3 has 16 residues. DNA of the CDR3: TGTGCCAGCAGTCAACGAAGCGGGACAGGGATAAATGAGCAGTTCTTC. Its translation: CASSQRSGTGINEQFF.

V usage is TRBV9 and J usage is TRBJ1-2, with D possibly being TRBD1 (5 bases). Germline CDR1 reads SGDLS; CDR2 reads YYNGEE. V was shortened by 0 bases and J by 6 bases, with 15 bases between the two germline ends. This CDR3 spans 15 amino acids. In nucleotides, the CDR3 is TGTGCCAGCAGCGTAGTCACAGGACCGGGGGATGGCTACACCTTC. It translates to CASSVVTGPGDGYTF.

V usage is TRBV4-3 and J usage is TRBJ2-2, with D possibly TRBD2 on 6 matching bases. Germline V gene lookup returns CDR1 LGHNA and CDR2 YSLEER. Trimming left V 3 bases short and J 1 base short, with 12 bases between. This CDR3 spans 16 amino acids. The CDR3 nucleotides are TGCGCCAGCAGCCAGCGAGGAGGGCTGAACACCGGGGAGCTGTTTTTT. The encoded protein is CASSQRGGLNTGELFF.

This clone was detected only once. This rearrangement joins TRBV28 to TRBJ2-3; TRBD2 might be the D (5 bases). The CDR3 runs to 15 residues. CDR1 and CDR2 from the germline V gene are MDHEN and SYDVKM. V lost 5 bases to trimming and J lost 0 bases, with 12 bases between them. The CDR3 sequence is CASSDGVTSTDTQYF. The CDR3 DNA sequence: TGTGCCAGCAGTGACGGGGTTACTAGCACAGATACGCAGTATTTT.

This clone was observed a single time. V and J are TRBV19 and TRBJ1-1; perhaps TRBD1 as D (6 bases). This CDR3 is built from 15 residues. Germline V lookup: CDR1 LNHDA, CDR2 SQIVND (reference sequence). Between the trimmed V and J ends, which lost 2 bases and 1 base, there was a span of 11 bases. The CDR3 DNA sequence: TGTGCCAGTAGTATAAAGGGGGTAGCGAACACTGAAGCTTTCTTT. This encodes CASSIKGVANTEAFF.

The rearrangement joins TRBV7-2 to TRBJ2-3; D is possibly TRBD1 (7 bases). CDR3 length: 15 residues. Deletions cut 3 bases from V and 2 bases from J, with 12 bases between. CDR1 is SGHTA, CDR2 FQGNSA, per germline. CDR3 region: CASSLNRGLTDTQYF. DNA for the CDR3: TGTGCCAGCAGCTTGAACAGGGGACTCACAGATACGCAGTATTTT.

On this clone itself: Sequence at one end of the junction differs from germline and may be a read error. The chain links TRBV5-4 to TRBJ2-7, with TRBD2 matching over 8 bases. The CDR3 runs 14 residues. Germline loops: CDR1 SGHNT, CDR2 YYREEE (reference sequence). The CDR3 DNA is TGTGCCATCAGCCTCGGGGGGGACTTATACGAGCAGTACTTC. This gives the protein CAISLGGDLYEQYF.